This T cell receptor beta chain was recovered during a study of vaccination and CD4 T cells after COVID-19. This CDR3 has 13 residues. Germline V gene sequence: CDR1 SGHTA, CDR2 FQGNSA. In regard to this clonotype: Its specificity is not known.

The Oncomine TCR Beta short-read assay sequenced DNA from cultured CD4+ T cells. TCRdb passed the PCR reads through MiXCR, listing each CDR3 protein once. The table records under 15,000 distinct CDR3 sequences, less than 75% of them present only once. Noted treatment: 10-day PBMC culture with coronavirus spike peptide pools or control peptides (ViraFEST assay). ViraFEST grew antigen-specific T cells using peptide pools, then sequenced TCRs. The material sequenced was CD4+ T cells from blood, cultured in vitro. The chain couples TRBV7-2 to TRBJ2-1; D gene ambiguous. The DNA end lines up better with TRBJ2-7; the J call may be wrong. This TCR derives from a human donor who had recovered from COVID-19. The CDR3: CASSPEPSYEQYF. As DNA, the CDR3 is TGTGCCAGCAGCCCGGAGCCTTCCTACGAGCAGTACTTC.